The clone carrying this T cell receptor beta chain was recorded many times. As yet, its antigen is unknown. The sample comes from a study of T cells in Graves' hyperthyroidism and ophthalmopathy. The wider study: The blood sample was taken at first diagnosis, before treatment began. Study findings and constraints: Most thyroid clonotypes expanded above 0.001 appeared in blood too.

The length of the CDR3 is 15 residues. J lost 0 bases, V lost 6 bases, and 6 bases had no gene match. Clinical symptoms, serum thyroxine and TRAb, thyroid ultrasound and orbital computed tomography were used for the diagnoses. Template material for amplifying TCR beta CDR3 regions consisted of RNA transcripts. HTBI primers were used for first-round RT-PCR of the TCR CDR3. Each CDR3 protein is one row after TCRdb ran MiXCR on the multiplex PCR reads. The table lists 300,000 to 450,000 distinct CDR3 sequences, roughly 15% of them singletons. This receptor was identified in a woman younger than 45 with Graves' hyperthyroidism that later progressed to Graves' ophthalmopathy. This chain joins TRBV12-3 or TRBV12-4 and TRBJ1-2, with TRBD1 matching 8 bases. The source material was blood. The CDR3 loop is CASRMDREANYGYTF. In nucleotides, the CDR3 is TGTGCCAGCAGAATGGACAGGGAAGCTAACTATGGCTACACCTTC.